This is a list of T cell receptor beta chains from one sample in a study of OX40 agonist ivuxolimab in advanced cancers. This table comes from immunoSEQ multiplex PCR, and its TCRdb copy is limited to in-frame clones, with some not included. The sample records 65,000 to 85,000 clones, around 90% being singletons. The sample was CD4+ or CD8+ T cells sorted from blood, taken in a trial of the OX40 agonist ivuxolimab. These receptors were obtained from an adult with an advanced solid tumor such as melanoma, head and neck, liver or kidney cancer. Each CDR3 is given with its conserved first and last residue. D genes are given only for firm matches. A clone size is listed for some rows: how often the clone was seen (once, few, many), or a class if it is expanded.

d_gene: .
j_gene: TRBJ1-5
abundance: .
v_gene: TRBV4-1
CDR3aa: CASSQVFREAQHF
CDR3nt: TGCGCCAGCAGCCAAGTGTTTCGGGAGGCCCAGCATTTT

d_gene: .
j_gene: TRBJ2-1
abundance: once
v_gene: TRBV9
CDR3aa: CASSEAGNSYNEQFF
CDR3nt: TGTGCCAGCAGCGAAGCAGGGAACTCCTACAATGAGCAGTTCTTC

d_gene: .
j_gene: TRBJ2-2
abundance: once
v_gene: TRBV27
CDR3aa: CARFHREDTGELFF
CDR3nt: TGTGCCAGATTTCACAGGGAGGACACCGGGGAGCTGTTTTTT

d_gene: .
j_gene: TRBJ2-2
abundance: .
v_gene: TRBV15
CDR3aa: CATSNRAGELFF
CDR3nt: TGTGCCACCAGCAACAGGGCCGGGGAGCTGTTTTTT

d_gene: .
j_gene: TRBJ1-5
abundance: .
v_gene: TRBV6-1
CDR3aa: CASRDYSNQPQHF
CDR3nt: TGTGCCAGCAGAGATTATAGCAATCAGCCCCAGCATTTT

d_gene: TRBD1
j_gene: TRBJ1-1
abundance: .
v_gene: TRBV5-4
CDR3aa: CASSTPQGGNTEAFF
CDR3nt: TGTGCCAGCAGCACACCCCAGGGGGGGAACACTGAAGCTTTCTTT

d_gene: TRBD1
j_gene: TRBJ1-5
abundance: .
v_gene: TRBV18
CDR3aa: CASSPPGGLGGVQPQHF
CDR3nt: TGTGCCAGCTCACCCCCAGGGGGGCTTGGAGGGGTTCAGCCCCAGCATTTT

d_gene: .
j_gene: TRBJ2-7
abundance: .
v_gene: TRBV7-2
CDR3aa: CASSSDPSSYEQYF
CDR3nt: TGTGCCAGCAGCTCGGATCCCAGCTCCTACGAGCAGTACTTC

d_gene: .
j_gene: TRBJ1-3
abundance: many
v_gene: TRBV6-1
CDR3aa: CASSEPGREPGNTIYF
CDR3nt: TGTGCCAGCAGTGAACCCGGGAGGGAACCTGGAAACACCATATATTTT

d_gene: .
j_gene: TRBJ2-1
abundance: .
v_gene: TRBV29-1
CDR3aa: CSVEAQLAGVYNEQFF
CDR3nt: TGCAGCGTTGAAGCCCAACTCGCAGGGGTCTACAATGAGCAGTTCTTC

d_gene: TRBD1
j_gene: TRBJ2-3
abundance: .
v_gene: TRBV2
CDR3aa: CASSGQGMADTQYF
CDR3nt: TGTGCCAGCAGCGGACAGGGAATGGCAGATACGCAGTATTTT

d_gene: .
j_gene: TRBJ1-5
abundance: .
v_gene: TRBV4-1
CDR3aa: CASSQLLSNQPQHF
CDR3nt: TGCGCCAGCAGCCAACTACTAAGCAATCAGCCCCAGCATTTT

d_gene: TRBD1
j_gene: TRBJ2-7
abundance: .
v_gene: TRBV5-1
CDR3aa: CASSLAGQGAYEQYF
CDR3nt: TGCGCCAGCAGCTTGGCCGGTCAGGGGGCTTACGAGCAGTACTTC

d_gene: TRBD2
j_gene: TRBJ2-1
abundance: .
v_gene: TRBV13
CDR3aa: CASSSRLALRSYNEQFF
CDR3nt: TGTGCCAGCAGCTCCCGACTAGCTCTACGCTCCTACAATGAGCAGTTCTTC

d_gene: TRBD1
j_gene: TRBJ1-1
abundance: .
v_gene: TRBV10-3
CDR3aa: CAIKRDRLNTEAFF
CDR3nt: TGTGCCATCAAGCGGGACAGGTTGAACACTGAAGCTTTCTTT

d_gene: .
j_gene: TRBJ1-1
abundance: .
v_gene: TRBV13
CDR3aa: CASDPGGPEAFF
CDR3nt: TGTGCCAGCGATCCGGGGGGGCCTGAAGCTTTCTTT

d_gene: .
j_gene: TRBJ1-1
abundance: .
v_gene: TRBV5-1
CDR3aa: CASSLFFTSGTEAFF
CDR3nt: TGCGCCAGCAGCTTGTTTTTCACGTCGGGCACTGAAGCTTTCTTT

d_gene: .
j_gene: TRBJ1-2
abundance: .
v_gene: TRBV18
CDR3aa: CASSPRTESYTF
CDR3nt: TGTGCCAGCTCACCACGGACGGAAAGCTACACCTTC

d_gene: TRBD1
j_gene: TRBJ1-5
abundance: .
v_gene: TRBV28
CDR3aa: CASSLGHGTGGNQPQHF
CDR3nt: TGTGCCAGCAGTTTAGGTCACGGGACAGGGGGCAATCAGCCCCAGCATTTT

d_gene: TRBD2
j_gene: TRBJ2-1
abundance: .
v_gene: TRBV5-6
CDR3aa: CASSLAVAGGRNEQFF
CDR3nt: TGTGCCAGCAGCTTGGCGGTAGCGGGGGGCAGGAATGAGCAGTTCTTC

d_gene: .
j_gene: TRBJ2-7
abundance: .
v_gene: TRBV7-2
CDR3aa: CASSLPDPSSYEQYF
CDR3nt: TGTGCCAGCAGCTTACCGGACCCGAGCTCCTACGAGCAGTACTTC

d_gene: .
j_gene: TRBJ2-1
abundance: few
v_gene: TRBV27
CDR3aa: CASSLGLGASSYNEQFF
CDR3nt: TGTGCCAGCAGTTTAGGTTTGGGGGCAAGCTCCTACAATGAGCAGTTCTTC

d_gene: TRBD2
j_gene: TRBJ2-2
abundance: .
v_gene: TRBV27
CDR3aa: CASSLWKTSGSTGELFF
CDR3nt: TGTGCCAGCAGTTTATGGAAGACTAGCGGGAGCACCGGGGAGCTGTTTTTT

d_gene: TRBD2
j_gene: TRBJ2-1
abundance: .
v_gene: TRBV19
CDR3aa: CASSILLAGGREQFF
CDR3nt: TGTGCCAGTAGTATTCTCCTAGCGGGAGGGCGTGAGCAGTTCTTC

d_gene: TRBD2
j_gene: TRBJ2-3
abundance: .
v_gene: TRBV28
CDR3aa: CASSPGTTVDTQYF
CDR3nt: TGTGCCAGCAGTCCCGGGACTACTGTGGATACGCAGTATTTT

d_gene: .
j_gene: TRBJ2-3
abundance: .
v_gene: TRBV27
CDR3aa: CASSLRSHTDTQYF
CDR3nt: TGTGCCAGCAGTTTGCGCAGCCACACAGATACGCAGTATTTT

d_gene: .
j_gene: TRBJ1-6
abundance: .
v_gene: TRBV6-6
CDR3aa: CASSYSRPSGPPLHF
CDR3nt: TGTGCCAGCAGTTACTCGCGCCCTTCGGGCCCACCCCTCCACTTT

d_gene: .
j_gene: TRBJ2-7
abundance: .
v_gene: TRBV15
CDR3aa: CATSRGASGRPYEQYF
CDR3nt: TGTGCCACCAGCAGAGGAGCCAGCGGGCGCCCCTACGAGCAGTACTTC

d_gene: .
j_gene: TRBJ1-2
abundance: .
v_gene: TRBV29-1
CDR3aa: CSVEGSGRGYGYTF
CDR3nt: TGCAGCGTTGAAGGATCAGGGAGGGGTTATGGCTACACCTTC

d_gene: .
j_gene: TRBJ2-1
abundance: .
v_gene: TRBV18
CDR3aa: CASSPRLGSPSKQFF
CDR3nt: TGTGCCAGCTCACCACGTTTAGGTTCCCCTAGCAAGCAGTTCTTC

d_gene: .
j_gene: TRBJ2-7
abundance: once
v_gene: TRBV7-9
CDR3aa: CASSLARWAGTYEQYF
CDR3nt: TGTGCCAGCAGCTTGGCACGGTGGGCAGGAACCTACGAGCAGTACTTC

d_gene: .
j_gene: TRBJ1-5
abundance: .
v_gene: TRBV5-6
CDR3aa: CASSLGSGTLNQPQHF
CDR3nt: TGTGCCAGCAGCTTAGGCTCCGGGACACTCAATCAGCCCCAGCATTTT

d_gene: .
j_gene: TRBJ2-7
abundance: .
v_gene: TRBV21-1
CDR3aa: CASSKGREHTF
CDR3nt: TGTGCCAGCAGCAAAGGGCGGGAGCACACATTC

d_gene: TRBD1
j_gene: TRBJ1-2
abundance: .
v_gene: TRBV2
CDR3aa: CASSETGAGYTF
CDR3nt: TGTGCCAGCAGTGAGACAGGGGCAGGCTACACCTTC

d_gene: .
j_gene: TRBJ2-3
abundance: .
v_gene: TRBV7-2
CDR3aa: CASSLVRGGNTQYF
CDR3nt: TGTGCCAGCAGCTTAGTAAGGGGCGGTAATACGCAGTATTTT